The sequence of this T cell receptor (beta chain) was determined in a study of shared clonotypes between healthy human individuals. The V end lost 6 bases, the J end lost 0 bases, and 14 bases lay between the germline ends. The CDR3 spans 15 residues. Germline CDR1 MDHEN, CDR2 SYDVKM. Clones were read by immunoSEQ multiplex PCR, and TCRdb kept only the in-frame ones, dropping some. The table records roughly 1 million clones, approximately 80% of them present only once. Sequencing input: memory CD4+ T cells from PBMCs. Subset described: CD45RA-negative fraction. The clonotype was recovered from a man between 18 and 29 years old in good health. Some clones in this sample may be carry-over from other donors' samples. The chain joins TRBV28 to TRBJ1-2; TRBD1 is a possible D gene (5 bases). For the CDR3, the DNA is TGTGCCAGCAGGGGGGACGCCGGAACTAACTATGGCTACACCTTC. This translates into CASRGDAGTNYGYTF.